Shown below are 25 T cell receptor beta chains from a single sample sequenced in a study of CD8+CD57+ T cells in acquired aplastic anemia. By flow cytometry, patients selected for sequencing had shown an expansion of CD8+CD57+ cells. Genomic DNA acted as the template from which TCR beta VDJ combination and CDR3 sequence profiling were carried out. TCRdb processed the reads anew with MiXCR; each CDR3 protein has one entry. The data contain approximately 220,000 distinct CDR3 sequences, about 44% of them singletons. Sequenced sample: sorted CD4+, CD8+, or CD8+CD57+ T cells (not recorded which) from PBMCs. The receptors shown here come from a human donor with aplastic anemia.

The V call is TRBV6-5, the J call TRBJ1-3; no reliable D call. The CDR3 is 14 amino acids. Trimming removed 4 bases at V and 4 bases at J, with 11 bases between. Germline values: CDR1 MNHEY, CDR2 SVGAGI. This chain's CDR3 is CASSFSNGGNTIYF. DNA of the CDR3: TGTGCCAGCAGTTTCTCGAATGGCGGAAACACCATATATTTT.

This clonotype was counted many times. The chain recombines TRBV6-2 or TRBV6-3 with TRBJ1-6, with a tentative D call TRBD1 (5 bases). Trimming left V 7 bases short and J 7 bases short, with 14 bases between. The CDR3 length is 14 residues. CDR1 MNHEY and CDR2 SVGEGT come from the germline V gene. CDR3 in DNA: TGTGCCAGCACCATACAGGAGGGGAATTCACCCCTCCACTTT. Residues: CASTIQEGNSPLHF.

The V call is TRBV10-3, the J call TRBJ1-2; possible D gene TRBD1, 6 bases. CDR3 length equals 14 residues. The V end was cut by 10 bases, the J end by 6 bases, with 21 bases between. CDR1 and CDR2 from the germline V gene are ENHRY and SYGVKD. The CDR3 nucleotides are TGTGCCAGTAAGTTACACGGGACACCCAATGGCTACACCTTC. Protein: CASKLHGTPNGYTF.

The rearrangement joins TRBV20-1 to TRBJ2-7; D not resolved. Per germline, CDR1 DFQATT and CDR2 SNEGSKA (reference sequence). The CDR3 contains 12 residues. The V end lost 6 bases, the J end lost 5 bases, and 14 bases lay between the germline ends. For the CDR3, the DNA is TGCAGTGCCAATTTGAACCACGACGAGCAGTACTTC. Residues: CSANLNHDEQYF.

The rearrangement links TRBV7-2 to TRBJ1-1; D is possibly TRBD1 (5 bases). This CDR3 has 13 amino acids. V gave up 4 bases and J gave up 8 bases, with 14 bases separating them. CDR1 is SGHTA, CDR2 FQGNSA, per germline. CDR3 sequence reads: CASSSPGHLEAFF. The CDR3 DNA sequence: TGTGCCAGCAGCTCGCCCGGACACCTAGAAGCTTTCTTT.

This clonotype was recorded at least ten times. The chain joins TRBV4-3 to TRBJ2-1; tentative D call: TRBD2 (6 bases). Germline assignment: CDR1 LGHNA and CDR2 YSLEER. V lost 4 bases and J 5 bases, leaving 12 bases between the germline ends. This CDR3 contains 14 residues. The CDR3 DNA is TGCGCCAGCAGCCCCTCGGGCGGGAACAATGAGCAGTTCTTC. Translating it yields CASSPSGGNNEQFF.

This clonotype was recorded only once. The chain recombines TRBV7-6 with TRBJ2-3, with D possibly being TRBD1 (5 bases). Germline CDR1 and CDR2: SGHVS and FNYEAQ. Trimming cost V 0 bases and J 7 bases, with 20 bases left between them. There are 17 residues in the CDR3. For the CDR3, the DNA is TGTGCCAGCAGCTTAGCCCGCCACAGCACGAAGGGGAATACGCAGTATTTT. This codes for CASSLARHSTKGNTQYF.

This chain uses TRBV20-1 with TRBJ2-3; D is undetermined. In germline, CDR1 is DFQATT, CDR2 SNEGSKA (reference sequence). There are 13 residues in the CDR3. The V end lost 6 bases, the J end lost 0 bases, and 10 bases lay between the germline ends. CDR3 region: CSAMATSTDTQYF. Written as DNA, the CDR3 is TGCAGTGCAATGGCCACGAGCACAGATACGCAGTATTTT.

With regard to this clonotype: The limits of the CDR3 on the DNA are not certain, so only TCRdb's listed CDR3 is given. The V gene is TRBV6-2 or TRBV6-3, the J gene TRBJ1-1; whether TRBD1, the table's D call, matches the DNA was not checked. Germline V lookup: CDR1 MNHEY, CDR2 SVGEGT. The CDR3 length is 19 residues, termini included. The CDR3 sequence is CASSQGETQYFGPGTEAFF.

This clonotype has only one observation. The rearrangement links TRBV20-1 to TRBJ2-7; 8 bases are a match to TRBD1. The CDR3 loop spans 15 amino acids. The germline CDR1 and CDR2 sequences are DFQATT and SNEGSKA (reference sequence). The trim removed 5 bases at V and 4 bases at J, leaving 13 bases unmatched. CDR3 nucleotide sequence: TGCAGTGCTGCCTCTCCGGACAGGGTCTATTACGAGCAGTACTTC. Encoded protein: CSAASPDRVYYEQYF.

This clonotype was seen ten or more times. This chain joins TRBV20-1 and TRBJ2-1; no reliable D call. The CDR3 extends over 15 amino acids. CDR1 is DFQATT and CDR2 is SNEGSKA in the germline V gene (reference sequence). V dropped 1 base and J dropped 0 bases, with 10 bases sitting between them. The CDR3 sequence is CSARGSGHSYNEQFF. CDR3 DNA: TGCAGTGCTAGAGGGTCCGGGCACTCCTACAATGAGCAGTTCTTC.

V usage is TRBV20-1 and J usage is TRBJ1-2; maybe TRBD1 (5 bases). The V and J ends lost 0 bases and 0 bases respectively, with 8 bases between them. From germline, CDR1 is DFQATT and CDR2 SNEGSKA (reference sequence). The CDR3 is 14 residues long. The CDR3 coding sequence is TGCAGTGCTAGAGATGGGGGGACTAACTATGGCTACACCTTC. Translated, it gives CSARDGGTNYGYTF.

The chain carries TRBV5-5 and TRBJ2-5, with no clear D. The CDR3 is 12 residues long. Germline loops: CDR1 SGHKS, CDR2 YYEKEE (reference sequence). V was clipped by 6 bases and J by 1 base, with 7 bases between them. The CDR3 loop reads CASTPSQETQYF. Here the CDR3 DNA reads TGTGCCAGCACCCCCAGCCAAGAGACCCAGTACTTC.

This clonotype has at least ten counts. V and J are TRBV6-5 and TRBJ1-1; D possibly corresponds to TRBD1 (6 bases). The CDR3 spans 13 residues. The V end was cut by 5 bases, the J end by 8 bases, with 15 bases between. CDR1 is MNHEY and CDR2 is SVGAGI in the germline V gene. The DNA for the CDR3 is TGTGCCAGCAGTGACAGGAGTACAAGAGAAGCTTTCTTT. It encodes CASSDRSTREAFF.

The J gene is TRBJ2-3, the V gene TRBV9, with a weak D call TRBD1 (6 bases). The CDR3 totals 12 residues. Trimming removed 4 bases from V and 9 bases from J, with 12 bases in between. The V gene's germline CDR1 is SGDLS and CDR2 YYNGEE. The chain's CDR3 is CASSWPGQTQYF. The CDR3 DNA is TGTGCCAGCAGCTGGCCGGGACAAACGCAGTATTTT.

In regard to this clonotype: The limits of the CDR3 on the DNA are not certain, so only TCRdb's listed CDR3 is given. This chain uses TRBV29-1 with TRBJ2-1; no check of the table's D call, TRBD2, against the DNA was made. Per the germline V gene, CDR1 is SQVTM and CDR2 is ANQGSEA. The CDR3 is 13 residues long, ends included. This CDR3 reads CSVEVAGGTGGRF.

The V gene is TRBV24-1, the J gene TRBJ2-3, with no clear D. Germline CDR1 is KGHDR and CDR2 is SFDVKD. V lost 2 bases to trimming and J lost 1 base, with 3 bases between them. The CDR3 is 13 residues long. Here the CDR3 reads CATSDSGTDTQYF. The CDR3 DNA reads as TGTGCCACCAGTGATTCCGGCACAGATACGCAGTATTTT.

This clonotype was recorded many times. This chain joins TRBV2 and TRBJ2-2, with D unclear. The CDR3 extends over 14 amino acids. CDR1 SNHLY and CDR2 FYNNEI come from the germline V gene. The V end lost 6 bases, the J end lost 2 bases, and 10 bases lay between the germline ends. CDR3 nucleotides: TGTGCCAGCAGCTTAACGGGCAACACCGGGGAGCTGTTTTTT. Protein product: CASSLTGNTGELFF.

This clonotype was counted ten times or more. The chain employs TRBV7-9 and TRBJ1-2; 7 bases are shared with TRBD1. Germline V gene data show CDR1 as SEHNR and CDR2 as FQNEAQ (reference sequence). V shed 3 bases, J shed 6 bases, and the junction held 10 bases outside the gene matches. The CDR3 spans 15 residues. The CDR3 protein is CASSLEPHRGNGYTF. In DNA form, the CDR3 reads TGTGCCAGCAGCTTGGAGCCGCACAGGGGAAATGGCTACACCTTC.

This clonotype was seen more than once but under ten times. The chain has TRBV12-3 or TRBV12-4 and TRBJ2-2; D ambiguous. This CDR3 comprises 12 residues. Trimming cost V 7 bases and J 6 bases, with 9 bases left between them. The CDR3 DNA reads TGTGCCAGCACCGGGTTCCCCGGGGAGCTGTTTTTT. Translation gives CASTGFPGELFF.

The chain has TRBV15 and TRBJ2-6; D perhaps matches TRBD2 (6 bases). The germline V gene has CDR1 LNHNV and CDR2 YYDKDF (reference sequence). CDR3 length: 18 amino acids. Trimming removed 8 bases at V and 0 bases at J, with 20 bases between. CDR3 nucleotide sequence: TGTGCCACCCTTTCGGGGGAGTTGGGTAGCTCTGGGGCCAACGTCCTGACTTTC. Amino acid sequence: CATLSGELGSSGANVLTF.

This clonotype appeared many times. The genes are TRBV19 and TRBJ1-5, with D possibly being TRBD1 (6 bases). With 7 bases removed from V and 4 bases from J, the gap between germline ends came to 14 bases. Germline V gene sequence: CDR1 LNHDA, CDR2 SQIVND (reference sequence). This CDR3 is 14 amino acids long. The CDR3 here is CASTLGQSNQPQHF. CDR3 bases: TGTGCCAGTACCCTAGGACAGTCAAATCAGCCCCAGCATTTT.

This clonotype was seen at least ten times. The CDR3 is CASSIAIGGELFF. In DNA, the CDR3 is TGTGCCAGCAGCATCGCTATAGGAGGGGAGCTGTTTTTT. V is TRBV7-3 and J is TRBJ2-2; no definite D call. Trimming took off 5 bases at V and 8 bases at J, with 12 bases between the two ends. This CDR3 comprises 13 residues. Germline V gene data show CDR1 as SGHTA and CDR2 as FQGTGA.

The V and J genes are TRBV2 and TRBJ2-5; TRBD1 aligns across 7 bases. The CDR3 is 15 amino acids. Germline values: CDR1 SNHLY, CDR2 FYNNEI. V shed 4 bases and J 3 bases; nucleotides not matched to a gene: 8. The CDR3 spells CASSGIGTEEETQYF. The CDR3 nucleotides read TGTGCCAGCAGTGGAATAGGGACAGAAGAAGAGACCCAGTACTTC.

The rearrangement links TRBV2 to TRBJ1-4; D is ambiguous. The germline V gene encodes CDR1 SNHLY and CDR2 FYNNEI. The CDR3 is 13 amino acids. V lost 0 bases and J lost 7, with 6 bases in between. CDR3 in amino acids: CASSEAPGEKLFF. CDR3 in DNA: TGTGCCAGCAGTGAAGCGCCGGGTGAAAAACTGTTTTTT.